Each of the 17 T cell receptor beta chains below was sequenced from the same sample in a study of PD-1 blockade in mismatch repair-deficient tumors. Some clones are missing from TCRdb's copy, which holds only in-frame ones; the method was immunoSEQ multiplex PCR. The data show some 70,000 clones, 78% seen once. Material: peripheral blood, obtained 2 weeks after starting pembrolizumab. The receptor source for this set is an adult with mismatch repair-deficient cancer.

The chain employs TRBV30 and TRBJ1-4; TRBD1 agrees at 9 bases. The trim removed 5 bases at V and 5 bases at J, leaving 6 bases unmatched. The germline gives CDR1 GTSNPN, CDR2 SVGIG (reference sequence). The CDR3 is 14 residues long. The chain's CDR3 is CAWATGTGNEKLFF. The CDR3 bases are TGTGCCTGGGCTACCGGGACAGGGAATGAAAAACTGTTTTTT.

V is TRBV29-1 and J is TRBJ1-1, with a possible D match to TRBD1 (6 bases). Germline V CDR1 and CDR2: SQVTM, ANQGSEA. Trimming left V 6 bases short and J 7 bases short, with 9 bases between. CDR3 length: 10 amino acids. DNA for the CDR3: TGCAGCGTGAGGGACATTGAAGCTTTCTTT. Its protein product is CSVRDIEAFF.

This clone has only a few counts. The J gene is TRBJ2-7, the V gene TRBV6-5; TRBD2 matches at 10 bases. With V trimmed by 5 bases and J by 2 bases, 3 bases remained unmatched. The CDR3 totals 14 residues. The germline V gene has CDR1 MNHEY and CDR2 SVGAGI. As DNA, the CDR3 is TGTGCCAGCAGTCGGACTAGCGGAACCTACGAGCAGTACTTC. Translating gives CASSRTSGTYEQYF.

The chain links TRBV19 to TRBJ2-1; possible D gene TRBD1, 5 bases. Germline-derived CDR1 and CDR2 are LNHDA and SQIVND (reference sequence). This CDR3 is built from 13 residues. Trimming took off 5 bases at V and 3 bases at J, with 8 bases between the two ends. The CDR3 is CASSPDSYNEQFF. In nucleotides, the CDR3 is TGTGCCAGTAGTCCTGACAGCTACAATGAGCAGTTCTTC. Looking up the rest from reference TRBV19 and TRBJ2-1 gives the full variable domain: DGGITQSPKYLFRKEGQNVTLSCEQNLNHDAMYWYRQDPGQGLRLIYYSQIVNDFQKGDIAEGYSVSREKKESFPLTVTSAQKNPTAFYLCASSPDSYNEQFFGPGTRLTVL.

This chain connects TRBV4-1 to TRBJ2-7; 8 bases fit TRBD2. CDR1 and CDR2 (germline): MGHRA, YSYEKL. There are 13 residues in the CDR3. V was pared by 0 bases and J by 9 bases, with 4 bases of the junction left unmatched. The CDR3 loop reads CASSQEARGGQYF. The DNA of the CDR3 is TGCGCCAGCAGCCAAGAAGCCCGGGGGGGGCAGTACTTC.

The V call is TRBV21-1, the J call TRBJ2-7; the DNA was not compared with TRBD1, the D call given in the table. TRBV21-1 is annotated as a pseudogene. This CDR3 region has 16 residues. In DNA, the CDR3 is TGTGCCAGCAGCAGCTCTCCGGGACAGGCCCCGGACGAGCAGTACTTC. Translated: CASSSSPGQAPDEQYF.

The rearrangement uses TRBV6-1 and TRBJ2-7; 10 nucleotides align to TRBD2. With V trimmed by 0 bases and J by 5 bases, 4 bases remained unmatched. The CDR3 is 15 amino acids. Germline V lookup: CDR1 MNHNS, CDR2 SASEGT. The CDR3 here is CASSEASGRAHEQYF. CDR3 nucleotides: TGTGCCAGCAGTGAAGCGAGCGGGAGGGCCCACGAGCAGTACTTC.

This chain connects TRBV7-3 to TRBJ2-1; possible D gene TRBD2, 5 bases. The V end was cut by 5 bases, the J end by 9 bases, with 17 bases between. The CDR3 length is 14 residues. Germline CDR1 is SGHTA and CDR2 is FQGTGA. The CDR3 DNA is TGTGCCAGCAGCCGAGCCCGCCTTGAGGGTGAGCAGTTCTTC. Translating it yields CASSRARLEGEQFF.

The CDR3, as DNA: TGTGCCAGCAGTGAATCCGGTCGGATGAACTCTGGAAACACCATATATTTT. Translation: CASSESGRMNSGNTIYF. This chain connects TRBV25-1 to TRBJ1-3; D is uncertain. The CDR3 is made up of 17 amino acids. The V end was cut by 1 base, the J end by 0 bases, with 13 bases between. The germline V gene has CDR1 MGHDK and CDR2 SYGVNS.

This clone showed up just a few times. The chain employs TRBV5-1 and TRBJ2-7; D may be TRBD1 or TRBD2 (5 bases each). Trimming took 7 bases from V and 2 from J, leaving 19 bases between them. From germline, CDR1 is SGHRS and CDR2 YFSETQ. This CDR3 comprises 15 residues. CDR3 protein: CASAPMGGGPYEQYF. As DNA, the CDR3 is TGCGCCAGCGCCCCGATGGGTGGGGGACCCTACGAGCAGTACTTC. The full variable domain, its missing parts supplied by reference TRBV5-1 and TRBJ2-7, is KAGVTQTPRYLIKTRGQQVTLSCSPISGHRSVSWYQQTPGQGLQFLFEYFSETQRNKGNFPGRFSGRQFSNSRSEMNVSTLELGDSALYLCASAPMGGGPYEQYFGPGTRLTVT.

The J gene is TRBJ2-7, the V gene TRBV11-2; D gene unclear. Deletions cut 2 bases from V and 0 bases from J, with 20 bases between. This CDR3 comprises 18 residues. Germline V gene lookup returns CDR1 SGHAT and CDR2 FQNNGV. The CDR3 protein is CASSLRSTGELSSYEQYF. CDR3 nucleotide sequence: TGTGCCAGCAGCTTAAGGTCCACGGGCGAACTTAGCTCCTACGAGCAGTACTTC.

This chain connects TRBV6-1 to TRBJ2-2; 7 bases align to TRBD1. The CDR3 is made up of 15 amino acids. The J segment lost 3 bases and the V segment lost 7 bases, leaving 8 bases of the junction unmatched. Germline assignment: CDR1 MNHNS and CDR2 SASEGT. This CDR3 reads CASIPGGADTGELFF. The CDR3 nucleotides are TGTGCCAGCATCCCAGGGGGAGCGGACACCGGGGAGCTGTTTTTT.

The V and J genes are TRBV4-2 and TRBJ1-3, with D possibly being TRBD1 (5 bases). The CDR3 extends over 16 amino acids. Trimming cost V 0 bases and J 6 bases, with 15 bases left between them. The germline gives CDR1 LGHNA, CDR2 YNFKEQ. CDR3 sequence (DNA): TGTGCCAGCAGCCAAGAGTGGGGGAGGTCCGCAAACACCATATATTTT. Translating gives CASSQEWGRSANTIYF.

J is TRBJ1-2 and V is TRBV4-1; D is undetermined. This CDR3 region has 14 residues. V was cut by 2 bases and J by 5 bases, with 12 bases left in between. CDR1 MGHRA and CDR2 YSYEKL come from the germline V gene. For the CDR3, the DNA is TGCGCCAGCAGCCAAAATTCTGAGGGTTATGGCTACACCTTC. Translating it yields CASSQNSEGYGYTF.

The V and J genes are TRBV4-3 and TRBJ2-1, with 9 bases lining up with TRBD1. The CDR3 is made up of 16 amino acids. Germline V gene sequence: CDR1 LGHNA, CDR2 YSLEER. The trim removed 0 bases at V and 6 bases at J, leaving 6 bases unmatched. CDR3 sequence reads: CASSQEMGQGTNEQFF. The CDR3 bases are TGCGCCAGCAGCCAAGAGATGGGACAGGGAACCAATGAGCAGTTCTTC.

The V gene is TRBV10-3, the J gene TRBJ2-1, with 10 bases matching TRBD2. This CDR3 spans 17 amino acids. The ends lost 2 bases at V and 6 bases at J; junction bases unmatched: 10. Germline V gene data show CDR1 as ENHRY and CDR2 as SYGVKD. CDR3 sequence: CAISETASGSIANEQFF. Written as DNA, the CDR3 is TGTGCCATCAGTGAGACGGCTAGCGGGAGCATTGCCAATGAGCAGTTCTTC.

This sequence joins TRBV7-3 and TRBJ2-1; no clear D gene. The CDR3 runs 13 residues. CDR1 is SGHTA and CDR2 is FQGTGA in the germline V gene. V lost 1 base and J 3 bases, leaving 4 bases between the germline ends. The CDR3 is CASSLNSYNEQFF. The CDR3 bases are TGTGCCAGCAGCTTAAACAGCTACAATGAGCAGTTCTTC.